The clone carrying this T cell receptor beta chain came up once. The germline gene is not matched at one end of the junction; a read error may be the cause. The sample comes from a study of esophageal squamous cell carcinoma under preoperative chemotherapy. TCRdb processed the PCR reads anew with MiXCR; each CDR3 protein has one entry. Of about 32,000 distinct CDR3 sequences listed, 40% to 60% are singletons. The CDR3 length is 14 residues. CDR1 and CDR2 from the germline V gene are SGHNT and YENEEA. The time point denotes: after preoperative PTX-NDP chemotherapy. The clonotype was recovered from a human donor with esophageal squamous cell carcinoma. The donor label of this sample is uncertain. This sample was obtained from a patient given preoperative chemotherapy. The gene calls are TRBV11-3 and TRBJ2-3, with D maybe TRBD2 (6 bases). CDR3 residues: CRSSGVGGKNTQYF. The DNA for the CDR3 is TGCCGCAGCTCGGGGGTGGGTGGCAAAAACACTCAGTATTTT. Full variable domain (rest looked up from reference TRBV11-3 and TRBJ2-3): EAGVVQSPRYKIIEKKQPVAFWCNPISGHNTLYWYLQNLGQGPELLIRYENEEAVDDSQLPKDRFSAERLKGVDSTLKIQPAELGDSAVYLCRSSGVGGKNTQYFGPGTRLTVL.